The present entry profiles one T cell receptor beta chain with its context. The data were obtained in a study of shared clonotypes between healthy human individuals. Across the whole study: Aged 18 to 49, the donors were a couple of women and a few men.

CDR3 length: 16 amino acids. Trimming cost V 5 bases and J 0 bases, with 14 bases left between them. From germline, CDR1 is KGHSH and CDR2 LQKENI. Profiled with immunoSEQ multiplex PCR; TCRdb holds only in-frame clones, not every one. The profile shows about 2 million clones, 95% of them singletons. This clonotype was sampled from a man between 18 and 35 years old in good health. The sequencing sample was made of naive CD4+ T cells sorted from blood. The subset was: CD45RA+ positively selected. V usage is TRBV18 and J usage is TRBJ1-5, with D possibly being TRBD1 (5 bases). In DNA form, the CDR3 reads TGTGCCAGCTCAGCAGCGACGGGACCTAGCAATCAGCCCCAGCATTTT. It yields the protein CASSAATGPSNQPQHF.